This T cell receptor beta chain was recovered during a study of OX40 agonist ivuxolimab in advanced cancers. On the study more broadly: Patients took ivuxolimab, an agonistic anti-OX40 (CD134) antibody. Prior anti-PD-1, anti-PD-L1 or anti-CTLA-4 therapy did not bar entry, and approximately 43% had some. General observations from the study: Relatively little clonal expansion, among the lowest observed, appeared in partial responders at 0.1-3.0 mg/kg. The study found that CD8+ T cells averaged more expanded clones than CD4+.

The method was immunoSEQ multiplex PCR; TCRdb's version includes in-frame clones alone and lacks a portion of them. Counted here are 70,000 to 90,000 clones, approximately 84% occurring once; the ten biggest clones make up 7.3%. The length of the CDR3 is 13 residues. CDR1 and CDR2 from the germline V gene are LNHDA and SQIVND (reference sequence). Between the trimmed V and J ends, which lost 3 bases and 3 bases, there was a span of 5 bases. As regards this clone: The antigen is not known.

The chain uses TRBV19 and TRBJ2-2; D uncertain. The specimen was CD4+ or CD8+ T cells sorted from blood, collected in a trial of the OX40 agonist ivuxolimab. The TCR was taken from an adult with an advanced solid tumor such as melanoma, head and neck, liver or kidney cancer. CDR3 sequence (DNA): TGTGCCAGTAGTATGGGGTACACCGGGGAGCTGTTTTTT. Its translation: CASSMGYTGELFF.